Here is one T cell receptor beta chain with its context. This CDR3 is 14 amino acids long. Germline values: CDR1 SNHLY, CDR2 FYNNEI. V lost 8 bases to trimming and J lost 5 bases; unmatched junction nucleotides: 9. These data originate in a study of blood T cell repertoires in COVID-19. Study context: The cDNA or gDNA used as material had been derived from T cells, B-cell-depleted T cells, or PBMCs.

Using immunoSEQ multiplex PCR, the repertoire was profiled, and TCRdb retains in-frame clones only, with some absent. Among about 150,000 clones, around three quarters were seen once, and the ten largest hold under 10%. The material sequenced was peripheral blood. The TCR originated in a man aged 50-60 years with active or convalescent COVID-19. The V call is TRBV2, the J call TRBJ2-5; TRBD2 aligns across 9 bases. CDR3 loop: CASGGIAGVETQYF. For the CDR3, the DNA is TGTGCCAGCGGGGGAATAGCGGGAGTGGAGACCCAGTACTTC.